The 18 T cell receptor beta chains presented below share a single source sample, sequenced in a study of blood T cells in healthy people across ages. For the second PCR, which ran for about 6 to 11 cycles, a sample-barcoded 5' primer and a J-beta primer mix were used. TCRdb passed the 5' RACE reads through MiXCR, listing each CDR3 protein once. The table has about 1.8 million distinct CDR3 sequences, around half seen once. The sample comprised blood. All receptors come from a woman aged 40 to 55 in good health.

The chain employs TRBV9 and TRBJ2-7; a possible D gene is TRBD2 (5 bases). The CDR3 is 15 amino acids. The germline CDR1 and CDR2 sequences are SGDLS and YYNGEE. V was trimmed by 3 bases and J by 10 bases, leaving 23 bases between them. In DNA form, the CDR3 reads TGTGCCAGCAGCGCGGGCGGGCGCAACCAAGAGGCCCAGTACTTC. Its protein product is CASSAGGRNQEAQYF.

The genes are TRBV7-2 and TRBJ1-2, with a tentative D call TRBD1 (5 bases). The CDR3 contains 15 residues. V was trimmed by 0 bases and J by 7 bases, leaving 15 bases between them. The germline V gene encodes CDR1 SGHTA and CDR2 FQGNSA. CDR3 amino acids: CASSLATGQLGGYTF. CDR3 bases: TGTGCCAGCAGCTTAGCAACCGGACAACTGGGTGGCTACACCTTC. Filled out from reference TRBV7-2 and TRBJ1-2, the complete variable domain reads GAGVSQSPSNKVTEKGKDVELRCDPISGHTALYWYRQSLGQGLEFLIYFQGNSAPDKSGLPSDRFSAERTGGSVSTLTIQRTQQEDSAVYLCASSLATGQLGGYTFGSGTRLTVV.

The genes are TRBV5-1 and TRBJ2-2; a weak D match, TRBD2 (6 bases). This CDR3 comprises 15 residues. The germline V gene has CDR1 SGHRS and CDR2 YFSETQ. Trimming shortened V by 2 bases and J by 5 bases, and 13 bases separated the two germline ends. The CDR3 spells CASSFSGGETGELFF. CDR3 bases: TGCGCCAGCAGCTTTAGCGGAGGGGAGACCGGGGAGCTGTTTTTT.

V usage is TRBV18 and J usage is TRBJ1-5, with D perhaps matching TRBD1 (6 bases). Trimming took 1 base from V and 3 from J, leaving 19 bases between them. The CDR3 is 18 amino acids. Per the germline V gene, CDR1 is KGHSH and CDR2 is LQKENI. The CDR3 DNA sequence: TGTGCCAGCTCACCACTGGGACGAGGGGGAGGCGTCAATCAGCCCCAGCATTTT. Its protein is CASSPLGRGGGVNQPQHF.

There are a few counts of this clonotype. V gene TRBV6-2 or TRBV6-3 combines with J gene TRBJ2-3; 8 bases are shared with TRBD1. Trimming at V came to 0 bases and at J to 4 bases, leaving 0 bases not matched to a gene. The CDR3 contains 14 residues. Germline values: CDR1 MNHEY, CDR2 SVGEGT. The CDR3 nucleotides are TGTGCCAGCAGTTACTCGACAGGGGCAGATACGCAGTATTTT. This gives the protein CASSYSTGADTQYF.

Many counts were recorded for this clonotype. The rearrangement uses TRBV6-2 or TRBV6-3 and TRBJ1-2; no clear D gene. This CDR3 is built from 12 residues. Germline assignment: CDR1 MNHEY and CDR2 SVGEGT. Deletions cut 8 bases from V and 0 bases from J, with 7 bases between. CDR3 sequence (DNA): TGTGCCAGCTCGACATCTAACTATGGCTACACCTTC. Protein: CASSTSNYGYTF.

This clonotype was detected only once. The rearrangement joins TRBV15 to TRBJ1-2; 7 positions match TRBD1. Trimming took 0 bases from V and 4 from J; bases not matched to a gene: 2. The germline V gene encodes CDR1 LNHNV and CDR2 YYDKDF (reference sequence). This CDR3 comprises 14 residues. The CDR3 DNA is TGTGCCACCAGCAGAGAGAGGGACAGCTATGGCTACACCTTC. It yields the protein CATSRERDSYGYTF.

V gene TRBV6-5 combines with J gene TRBJ1-3; D unclear. The germline V and J ends were trimmed by 10 bases and 1 base, with 8 bases remaining between them. Germline values: CDR1 MNHEY, CDR2 SVGAGI. This CDR3 has 12 amino acids. The CDR3 protein is CATKDSGNTIYF. The CDR3 nucleotides read TGTGCCACCAAAGATTCTGGAAACACCATATATTTT.

The chain employs TRBV12-3 or TRBV12-4 and TRBJ2-4; a weak D match, TRBD2 (6 bases). The CDR3 is 15 residues long. The germline V and J ends were trimmed by 3 bases and 2 bases, with 11 bases remaining between them. This CDR3 reads CASSFGGAPKNIQYF. As DNA, the CDR3 is TGTGCCAGCAGTTTTGGAGGGGCGCCCAAAAACATTCAGTACTTC.

For this clonotype: A much more abundant neighbour one base away suggests this may be a read error. Written as DNA, the CDR3 is TGTGCCAGCAGTGCTCATTTCGACTATGGCTGCACCTTC. Translating it yields CASSAHFDYGCTF. V and J are TRBV25-1 and TRBJ1-2; D not certain. The CDR3 covers 13 residues. CDR1 and CDR2 from the germline V gene are MGHDK and SYGVNS.

The rearrangement uses TRBV7-8 and TRBJ2-3, with D possibly called TRBD1 or TRBD2 (6 bases each). Germline loops: CDR1 SGHVS, CDR2 FQNEAQ. This CDR3 comprises 17 residues. The V end was cut by 5 bases, the J end by 4 bases, with 22 bases between. CDR3 DNA: TGTGCCAGCAGCCCACAGGGACGGGGGCCCTCGCCAGATACGCAGTATTTT. It yields the protein CASSPQGRGPSPDTQYF. The full variable domain, with the rest looked up from reference TRBV7-8 and TRBJ2-3, is GAGVSQSPRYKVAKRGQDVALRCDPISGHVSLFWYQQALGQGPEFLTYFQNEAQLDKSGLPSDRFFAERPEGSVSTLKIQRTQQEDSAVYLCASSPQGRGPSPDTQYFGPGTRLTVL.

This chain joins TRBV6-2 or TRBV6-3 and TRBJ2-7; unclear D gene. Judging by the DNA end, TRBJ2-5 fits better; the J call may be wrong. The CDR3 spans 14 residues. Per germline, CDR1 MNHEY and CDR2 SVGEGT. This CDR3 reads CASSTALNQETQYF. The CDR3 DNA is TGTGCCAGCAGTACGGCCCTCAACCAAGAGACCCAGTACTTC.

This clonotype turned up a few times. This chain joins TRBV6-5 and TRBJ2-4, with 8 bases aligning to TRBD1. V lost 4 bases, J lost 8 bases, and 10 bases stayed unmatched. Germline V gene data show CDR1 as MNHEY and CDR2 as SVGAGI. This CDR3 is built from 15 residues. The CDR3 loop is CASSSSAGTGDIQYF. The DNA of the CDR3 is TGTGCCAGCAGTTCCTCCGCGGGGACAGGAGACATTCAGTACTTC.

The chain is built from TRBV20-1 and TRBJ2-7; TRBD2 matches 8 bases. The V gene's germline CDR1 is DFQATT and CDR2 SNEGSKA (reference sequence). The V gene end was trimmed by 6 bases and the J gene end by 9 bases; junction bases not matched to a gene: 10. This CDR3 is built from 12 residues. CDR3 in DNA: TGCAGTGCCCGGGGGGGTGGGATCGCGCAGTACTTC. It translates to CSARGGGIAQYF.

This clonotype was counted only a few times. J is TRBJ1-4 and V is TRBV5-1; no firm D call. The CDR3 length is 14 residues. V was trimmed by 1 base and J by 8 bases, leaving 12 bases between them. Germline-derived CDR1 and CDR2 are SGHRS and YFSETQ. The CDR3 region has the DNA TGCGCCAGCAGCTTGCGTGGGGTAGGGGAAAAACTGTTTTTT. Its protein product is CASSLRGVGEKLFF.

This clonotype was counted ten times or more. The rearrangement uses TRBV28 and TRBJ2-7; D possibly matches TRBD1 or TRBD2 (7 bases each). Germline loops: CDR1 MDHEN, CDR2 SYDVKM. The CDR3 has 16 residues. V gave up 2 bases and J gave up 6 bases, with 20 bases separating them. The CDR3 reads CASSLTDGEGAAEQYF. For the CDR3, the DNA is TGTGCCAGCAGTTTAACCGACGGGGAGGGGGCGGCCGAGCAGTACTTC.

The table lists this clonotype with a few counts. CDR3 bases: TGCGCCAGCAGCTTGGTAGCGGGGGGGATAAGCCAAGAGACCCAGTACTTC. Its protein product is CASSLVAGGISQETQYF. The gene calls are TRBV5-1 and TRBJ2-5, with 11 bases identical to TRBD2. The CDR3 is 17 residues long. Germline values: CDR1 SGHRS, CDR2 YFSETQ. V shed 0 bases and J 1 base; nucleotides not matched to a gene: 5.

The chain joins TRBV6-5 to TRBJ1-6; D remains unclear. The CDR3 spans 14 residues. Looked up from germline, CDR1 is MNHEY and CDR2 is SVGAGI. V dropped 5 bases and J dropped 7 bases, with 12 bases sitting between them. The CDR3 nucleotides read TGTGCCAGCAGTCTTGGAAGGCGGAATTCACCCCTCCACTTT. Translating it yields CASSLGRRNSPLHF.